The source of this T cell receptor (beta chain) is a study of shared clonotypes between healthy human individuals. This clone turned up a few times. Its target is unknown. Study-level findings and limits: Compared with memory subsets, naive subsets generally had larger estimated richness.

CDR3 size: 10 residues. Germline values: CDR1 MDHEN, CDR2 SYDVKM. Trimming took 3 bases from V and 6 from J, leaving 2 bases between them. Splitting of each subset's genomic DNA was done evenly across several immunoSEQ plates. The data were produced by immunoSEQ multiplex PCR, yet TCRdb's version contains in-frame clones alone and is incomplete. In the table there are hundreds of thousands of clones, roughly 73% of which are singletons. The source material was memory CD4+ T cells sorted from blood. Subset defined: CD45RA-negative fraction. This rearrangement joins TRBV28 to TRBJ1-2; D is undetermined. The TCR was taken from a young woman in good health. In DNA, the CDR3 is TGTGCCAGCAGTTTCAATGGCTACACCTTC. Translating gives CASSFNGYTF.